A selection of T cell receptor beta chains follows, all from one sample in a study of blood T cells in healthy people across ages. Each CDR3 protein gets one entry after TCRdb re-called the 5' RACE reads with MiXCR. The sample contains almost 800,000 distinct CDR3 sequences, roughly 64% of which appear only once. The material sequenced was blood. The receptors stem from a man aged 25-45 years in good health. CDR3s include the opening cysteine and the closing phenylalanine or tryptophan. Fields, in order: V gene, J gene, D gene, CDR3 protein. D genes are given only for firm matches.

TRBV24-1	TRBJ2-7	NA	CATSDRTLSYEQYF
TRBV20-1	TRBJ1-5	NA	CSVRGPSNQPQHF
TRBV4-1	TRBJ2-7	NA	CASSQERDNSYEQYF
TRBV5-5	TRBJ1-1	NA	CASSFQSWGAGTEAFF
TRBV7-2	TRBJ2-5	NA	CASSPQRGRLNGQYF
TRBV6-1	TRBJ1-1	NA	CASDLAAEAFF
TRBV4-2	TRBJ2-5	NA	CASSQDNRGQETQYF
TRBV6-5	TRBJ1-5	NA	CASSYGRSNQPQHF
TRBV6-6	TRBJ1-1	TRBD1	CASSSWGQGASGTEAFF
TRBV3-1	TRBJ1-4	NA	CASSQVAPGTPRLFF
TRBV28	TRBJ2-1	NA	CASSSAWLALNEQFF
TRBV20-1	TRBJ1-5	NA	CSASGEQPQHF
TRBV20-1	TRBJ2-1	NA	CSAARDRDEQFF
TRBV20-1	TRBJ2-1	NA	CSARPPVLGNEQFF
TRBV9	TRBJ2-1	NA	CASSSSGKNNEQFF
TRBV7-9	TRBJ2-5	TRBD1	CASSRTQGVEGRETQYF
TRBV29-1	TRBJ1-2	NA	CSIDPDYGYTF
TRBV7-2	TRBJ2-5	TRBD2	CASSPRGGGGQTQYF
TRBV20-1	TRBJ2-7	NA	CSAPGDVFSYEQYF
TRBV30	TRBJ1-6	NA	CAWSFGSPLHF